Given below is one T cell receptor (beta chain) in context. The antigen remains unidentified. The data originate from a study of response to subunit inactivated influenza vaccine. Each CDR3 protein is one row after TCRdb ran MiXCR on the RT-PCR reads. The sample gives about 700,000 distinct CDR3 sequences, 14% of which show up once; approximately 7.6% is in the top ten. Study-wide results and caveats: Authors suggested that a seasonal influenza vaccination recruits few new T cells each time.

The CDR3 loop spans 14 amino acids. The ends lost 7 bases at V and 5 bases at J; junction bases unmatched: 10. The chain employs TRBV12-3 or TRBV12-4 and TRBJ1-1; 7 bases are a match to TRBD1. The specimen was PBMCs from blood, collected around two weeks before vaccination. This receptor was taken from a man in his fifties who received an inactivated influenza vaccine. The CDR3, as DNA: TGTGCCAGCAATAACGACAGGGTTGGAACTGAAGCTTTCTTT. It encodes CASNNDRVGTEAFF.